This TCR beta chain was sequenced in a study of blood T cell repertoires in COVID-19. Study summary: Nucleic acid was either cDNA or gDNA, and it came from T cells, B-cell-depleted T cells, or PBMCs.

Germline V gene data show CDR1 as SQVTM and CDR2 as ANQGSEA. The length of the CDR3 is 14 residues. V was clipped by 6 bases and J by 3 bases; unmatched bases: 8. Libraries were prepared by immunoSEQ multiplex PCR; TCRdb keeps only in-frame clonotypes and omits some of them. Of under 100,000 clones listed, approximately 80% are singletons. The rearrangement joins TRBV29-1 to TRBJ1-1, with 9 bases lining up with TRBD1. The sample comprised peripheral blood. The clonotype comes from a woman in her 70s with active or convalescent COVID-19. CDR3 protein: CSVNRGPAYTEAFF. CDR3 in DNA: TGCAGCGTCAACAGGGGGCCGGCTTACACTGAAGCTTTCTTT.